This T cell receptor beta chain originates from a study of shared clonotypes between healthy human individuals. Points from the study as a whole: A limitation of the genetic and exposure-history diversity represented arose from few donors. Naive subsets generally exceeded memory subsets in estimated richness.

Profiling relied on immunoSEQ multiplex PCR, and the TCRdb table lists in-frame clones only, not all of them. The data show millions of clones, about 93% seen once. In regard to this clone: Its antigen remains unknown. In the same sample, other DNA sequences code for this CDR3.

The J segment lost 2 bases and the V segment lost 0 bases, leaving 5 bases of the junction unmatched. The CDR3 has 15 amino acids. From germline, CDR1 is SGDLS and CDR2 YYNGEE. In the naive CD8 group, cells lacked CD45RO and were positively selected for CCR7, so terminally differentiated effector memory CD45RA+ cells were left out. Sequencing was carried out using naive CD8+ T cells from PBMCs. The V call is TRBV9, the J call TRBJ2-7, with TRBD1 identical over 7 bases. The clonotype originates from a man between 18 and 29 years old in good health. Some clones in this sample may be carry-over from other donors' samples. Here the CDR3 DNA reads TGTGCCAGCAGCGTAGGGGACAGACCCACCTACGAGCAGTACTTC. Its translation is CASSVGDRPTYEQYF.